The T cell receptor beta chain under discussion was sequenced for a study of T-cell memory formation after mild COVID-19. TCRdb ran MiXCR on the 5' RACE reads and lists one entry per CDR3 protein. The sample consists of more than 400,000 distinct CDR3 sequences, about 20% of them appearing once. The sample holds many counts of this clonotype. Its antigen is as yet unknown. Study observations and caveats: The authors left the SARS-CoV-2 specificity of second-wave clones peaking on day 37 unconfirmed.

V lost 6 bases, J lost 7 bases, and 4 bases lay in between. The CDR3 length is 10 residues. The chain couples TRBV23-1 to TRBJ2-1; no reliable D call. TRBV23-1 is marked as an open reading frame, function uncertain. Sequencing was performed on PBMCs or a T cell subset sorted from them (not recorded which). The source is an adult woman who had mild COVID-19 (a few samples of this study predate the infection). Cell type and time point are not known. The CDR3 DNA reads TGCGCCAGCAGCGGGAATGAGCAGTTCTTC. The encoded protein is CASSGNEQFF.